A single sample gave rise to the 19 T cell receptor beta chains below, sequenced in a study of T cells after yellow fever vaccination. TCRdb redid the calling of the 5' RACE reads with MiXCR, one entry per CDR3 protein. This repertoire shows 150,000 to 200,000 distinct CDR3 sequences, about a tenth found once; its top ten account for 35% to 40%. The sample here was CD8+ T cells sorted from PBMCs, taken 45 days after the yellow fever booster vaccination. The receptor set was obtained from a man younger than 35 who received the YFV17D yellow fever vaccine.

This clonotype was recorded a few times. V usage is TRBV12-3 or TRBV12-4 and J usage is TRBJ1-1; a possible D gene is TRBD1 (5 bases). V was pared by 3 bases and J by 6 bases, with 14 bases between. The CDR3 loop spans 14 amino acids. DNA of the CDR3: TGTGCCAGCAGTTTTGTGGCAGGGACCCCTGAAGCTTTCTTT. It encodes CASSFVAGTPEAFF.

The rearrangement uses TRBV4-1 and TRBJ1-2; D unresolved. The CDR3 is 14 amino acids. Trimming removed 1 base from V and 4 bases from J, with 10 bases in between. Per the germline V gene, CDR1 is MGHRA and CDR2 is YSYEKL. The CDR3 DNA sequence: TGCGCCAGCAGCCAAGCTGACGGTGGCTATGGCTACACCTTC. Residues: CASSQADGGYGYTF.

This clonotype occurred a few times. The J gene is TRBJ2-1, the V gene TRBV4-3; D might be TRBD1 or TRBD2, each matching 6 bases. There are 18 residues in the CDR3. CDR1 is LGHNA, CDR2 YSLEER, per germline. Trimming removed 2 bases from V and 0 bases from J, with 17 bases in between. In nucleotides, the CDR3 is TGCGCCAGCAGCCAAACCCCGGTCGGGGGCATCTCCTACAATGAGCAGTTCTTC. Protein sequence: CASSQTPVGGISYNEQFF.

V is TRBV5-4 and J is TRBJ1-1, with 7 bases lining up with TRBD1. The CDR3 runs to 14 residues. Germline loops: CDR1 SGHNT, CDR2 YYREEE (reference sequence). V was clipped by 3 bases and J by 10 bases; unmatched bases: 12. The CDR3 is CASSSKGQLFGAFF. CDR3 nucleotides: TGTGCCAGCAGCTCCAAGGGACAGCTCTTTGGAGCTTTCTTT.

V and J are TRBV5-5 and TRBJ2-7, with 9 positions matching TRBD1. This CDR3 has 15 amino acids. The germline CDR1 and CDR2 sequences are SGHKS and YYEKEE (reference sequence). Trimming cost V 3 bases and J 1 base; bases outside gene matches: 5. Here the CDR3 reads CASSWGTGWSYEQYV. CDR3 nucleotide sequence: TGTGCCAGCAGCTGGGGGACAGGGTGGTCCTACGAGCAGTACGTC.

In its sample, this clonotype was seen a few times. This chain uses TRBV2 with TRBJ2-7; maybe TRBD1 (5 bases). V was shortened by 9 bases and J by 3 bases, with 12 bases between the two germline ends. The CDR3 loop spans 12 amino acids. The germline V gene has CDR1 SNHLY and CDR2 FYNNEI. CDR3 bases: TGTGCCAGTGATGACAGATACTACGAGCAGTACTTC. This gives the protein CASDDRYYEQYF.

The chain links TRBV19 to TRBJ1-1, with D uncertain. Germline CDR1 and CDR2: LNHDA and SQIVND (reference sequence). CDR3 length equals 15 residues. Trimming shortened V by 5 bases and J by 0 bases, and 13 bases separated the two germline ends. The CDR3 protein is CASSSGRPLNTEAFF. CDR3 bases: TGTGCCAGTAGTTCGGGCAGACCGTTGAACACTGAAGCTTTCTTT.

This clonotype came up many times. V is TRBV12-5 and J is TRBJ1-1; D call uncertain. Germline loops: CDR1 LGHNT, CDR2 FRNRAP. The length of the CDR3 is 12 residues. The V and J ends lost 3 bases and 8 bases respectively, with 10 bases between them. In DNA form, the CDR3 reads TGTGCTAGTGGTTTCCCTCAGATAGAAGCTTTCTTT. Residues: CASGFPQIEAFF. The full variable domain, with the rest looked up from reference TRBV12-5 and TRBJ1-1, is DARVTQTPRHKVTEMGQEVTMRCQPILGHNTVFWYRQTMMQGLELLAYFRNRAPLDDSGMPKDRFSAEMPDATLATLKIQPSEPRDSAVYFCASGFPQIEAFFGQGTRLTVV.

The rearrangement links TRBV7-9 to TRBJ2-5, with TRBD1 identical over 11 bases. The junction had 7 bases not matched to a gene; V was cut back by 6 bases and J by 1 base. CDR3 length: 16 amino acids. Germline lookup yields CDR1 SEHNR and CDR2 FQNEAQ (reference sequence). The chain's CDR3 is CASSPRTGGLQETQYF. The DNA of the CDR3 is TGTGCCAGCAGTCCTCGGACAGGGGGCCTCCAAGAGACCCAGTACTTC. The variable domain in full, completed from reference TRBV7-9 and TRBJ2-5, reads DTGVSQNPRHKITKRGQNVTFRCDPISEHNRLYWYRQTLGQGPEFLTYFQNEAQLEKSRLLSDRFSAERPKGSFSTLEIQRTEQGDSAMYLCASSPRTGGLQETQYFGPGTRLLVL.

This clonotype showed up just a few times. The V and J genes are TRBV10-3 and TRBJ2-7, with D possibly matching TRBD1 (5 bases). Germline V gene lookup returns CDR1 ENHRY and CDR2 SYGVKD. The CDR3 covers 13 residues. Between the trimmed V and J ends, which lost 4 bases and 3 bases, there was a span of 10 bases. The CDR3 nucleotides are TGTGCCATCAGTGGTAAAGGGGACTACGAGCAGTACGTC. It codes for CAISGKGDYEQYV.

This clonotype has just a few counts. This sequence joins TRBV27 and TRBJ2-7; D gene ambiguous. Germline V gene lookup returns CDR1 MNHEY and CDR2 SMNVEV (reference sequence). Trimming left V 2 bases short and J 2 bases short, with 10 bases between. This CDR3 region has 14 residues. The CDR3 region has the DNA TGTGCCAGCAGTTTAGTCGGAAAACCCTACGAGCAGTACGTC. It encodes CASSLVGKPYEQYV.

The V and J genes are TRBV27 and TRBJ2-3; D uncertain. Per the germline V gene, CDR1 is MNHEY and CDR2 is SMNVEV (reference sequence). With 5 bases removed from V and 6 bases from J, the gap between germline ends came to 12 bases. This CDR3 has 13 amino acids. CDR3 amino acids: CASSPYLRDTQYF. The CDR3 bases are TGTGCCAGCAGTCCCTACCTTAGGGATACGCAGTATTTT.

The J gene is TRBJ2-7, the V gene TRBV20-1; D uncertain. V was cut by 6 bases and J by 1 base, with 10 bases left in between. The CDR3 covers 12 residues. The germline V gene has CDR1 DFQATT and CDR2 SNEGSKA (reference sequence). The CDR3 DNA follows: TGCAGTGCCTGGGGTCTTTCCTACGAGCAGTACTTC. It is translated as CSAWGLSYEQYF.

This clonotype was counted a few times. The rearrangement uses TRBV6-6 and TRBJ1-2; a possible D gene is TRBD1 (6 bases). Germline V gene data show CDR1 as MNHNY and CDR2 as SVGAGI (reference sequence). Trimming pared 4 bases from V and 4 bases from J, leaving 13 bases between. The CDR3 totals 14 residues. The CDR3 DNA is TGTGCCAGCAGTTCACCCGGGACACTCTATGGCTACACCTTC. Protein sequence: CASSSPGTLYGYTF.

This clonotype has just a few counts. The V gene is TRBV5-1, the J gene TRBJ1-2; unclear D gene. The CDR3 consists of 12 residues. V shed 4 bases and J shed 4 bases, with 8 bases lying between them. CDR1 is SGHRS, CDR2 YFSETQ, per germline. The CDR3 nucleotides are TGCGCCAGCAGCCCGGCAACCTATGGCTACACCTTC. It codes for CASSPATYGYTF. Full variable domain (missing parts from reference TRBV5-1 and TRBJ1-2): KAGVTQTPRYLIKTRGQQVTLSCSPISGHRSVSWYQQTPGQGLQFLFEYFSETQRNKGNFPGRFSGRQFSNSRSEMNVSTLELGDSALYLCASSPATYGYTFGSGTRLTVV.

This clonotype has just a few counts. This chain links TRBV14 with TRBJ2-1, with a weak D call TRBD1 (5 bases). Germline V gene sequence: CDR1 SGHDN, CDR2 FVKESK. Trimming left V 6 bases short and J 4 bases short, with 10 bases between. The CDR3 sequence is 13 residues long. The chain's CDR3 is CASRQTGYNEQFF. CDR3 nucleotides: TGTGCCAGCAGACAAACAGGATACAATGAGCAGTTCTTC.

In its sample, this clonotype was seen a few times. This chain joins TRBV10-2 and TRBJ2-2, with TRBD2 identical over 12 bases. The V gene's germline CDR1 is WSHSY and CDR2 SAAADI. This CDR3 is 16 amino acids long. V shed 7 bases, J shed 1 base, and the junction held 4 bases outside the gene matches. CDR3 sequence: CASMSLAGGNTGELFF. The CDR3 coding sequence is TGCGCCAGCATGTCACTAGCGGGGGGGAACACCGGGGAGCTGTTTTTT.

This sequence joins TRBV7-2 and TRBJ2-3; TRBD1 is a possible D gene (6 bases). CDR1 and CDR2 from the germline V gene are SGHTA and FQGNSA. The CDR3 runs to 14 residues. V gave up 4 bases and J gave up 3 bases, with 11 bases separating them. The CDR3 reads CASSSWTATDTQYF. As DNA, the CDR3 is TGTGCCAGCAGCTCGTGGACAGCTACAGATACGCAGTATTTT.

This clonotype was counted between two and nine times. The chain couples TRBV28 to TRBJ2-3, with D tentatively TRBD1 (6 bases). V was trimmed by 8 bases and J by 3 bases, leaving 18 bases between them. The CDR3 extends over 15 amino acids. Germline CDR1 is MDHEN and CDR2 is SYDVKM. CDR3 sequence reads: CASRFEGDETDTQYF. The CDR3 nucleotides are TGTGCCAGCCGCTTTGAGGGGGATGAAACAGATACGCAGTATTTT.